The next 19 T cell receptor beta chains were all read from a single sample in a study of cytomegalovirus exposure and HLA in healthy donors. The repertoire was sequenced with immunoSEQ multiplex PCR; TCRdb's copy has only in-frame clones and lacks some. This table holds about 120,000 clones, approximately 95% found once. Material: PBMCs. The receptors originated from a young man in good health and CMV-seronegative.

V usage is TRBV18 and J usage is TRBJ2-1; D gene unclear. In germline, CDR1 is KGHSH, CDR2 LQKENI. Between the trimmed V and J ends, which lost 3 bases and 6 bases, there was a span of 6 bases. This CDR3 has 12 residues. The CDR3 DNA sequence: TGTGCCAGCTCACCGGGCCTCAATGAGCAGTTCTTC. Translating it yields CASSPGLNEQFF. The full variable domain, with the rest looked up from reference TRBV18 and TRBJ2-1, is NAGVMQNPRHLVRRRGQEARLRCSPMKGHSHVYWYRQLPEEGLKFMVYLQKENIIDESGMPKERFSAEFPKEGPSILRIQQVVRGDSAAYFCASSPGLNEQFFGPGTRLTVL.

This rearrangement joins TRBV11-2 to TRBJ2-2; 9 nucleotides agree with TRBD1. V gave up 5 bases and J gave up 9 bases; unmatched junction bases: 10. Germline CDR1 and CDR2: SGHAT and FQNNGV. The CDR3 spans 15 residues. The CDR3 region is CASSVYTGGYRELFF. CDR3 DNA sequence: TGTGCCAGCAGCGTTTATACAGGGGGCTATAGGGAGCTGTTTTTT.

The V gene is TRBV29-1, the J gene TRBJ2-6, with D maybe TRBD1 (5 bases). Germline values: CDR1 SQVTM, CDR2 ANQGSEA. The germline V and J ends were trimmed by 5 bases and 1 base, with 12 bases remaining between them. The CDR3 runs to 15 residues. Written as DNA, the CDR3 is TGCAGCGTTCCCCAGGGTAATTCTGGGGCCAACGTCCTGACTTTC. Protein sequence: CSVPQGNSGANVLTF.

The genes are TRBV7-9 and TRBJ2-7, with D perhaps TRBD1 (5 bases). The CDR3 loop spans 15 amino acids. The V gene lost 2 bases and the J gene lost 0 bases, with 11 bases spanning the gap. The germline gives CDR1 SEHNR, CDR2 FQNEAQ (reference sequence). CDR3: CASSLFGRDSYEQYF. The CDR3 nucleotides are TGTGCCAGCAGCTTATTCGGCAGGGACTCCTACGAGCAGTACTTC.

The rearrangement uses TRBV7-3 and TRBJ2-1; 9 nucleotides align to TRBD2. Germline V gene sequence: CDR1 SGHTA, CDR2 FQGTGA. With 2 bases clipped from V and 8 bases from J, the junction kept 7 bases outside the gene matches. This CDR3 spans 15 amino acids. The CDR3 sequence is CASSLWASGNDEQFF. In DNA form, the CDR3 reads TGTGCCAGCAGCTTATGGGCTAGCGGGAACGATGAGCAGTTCTTC.

The chain carries TRBV9 and TRBJ1-2, with unresolved D. CDR1 and CDR2 from the germline V gene are SGDLS and YYNGEE. Trimming left V 4 bases short and J 8 bases short, with 21 bases between. This CDR3 region has 15 residues. CDR3 region: CASSPRAESVYGYTF. CDR3 coding DNA: TGTGCCAGCAGCCCGAGGGCGGAGTCAGTCTACGGCTACACCTTC.

The chain recombines TRBV4-1 with TRBJ2-7, with D possibly TRBD2 on 8 matching bases. CDR1 and CDR2 from the germline V gene are MGHRA and YSYEKL. Trimming shortened V by 6 bases and J by 7 bases, and 22 bases separated the two germline ends. The CDR3 runs 15 residues. The CDR3 spells CASSYPGRGRDEQYF. For the CDR3, the DNA is TGCGCCAGCAGTTACCCCGGGAGGGGGCGAGATGAGCAGTACTTC.

The V and J genes are TRBV11-2 and TRBJ1-4; D is undetermined. Germline lookup yields CDR1 SGHAT and CDR2 FQNNGV. Trimming took 3 bases from V and 0 from J, leaving 8 bases between them. CDR3 length equals 15 residues. The CDR3 sequence is CASSFRRSTNEKLFF. The CDR3 coding sequence is TGTGCCAGCAGCTTCCGCCGGTCAACTAATGAAAAACTGTTTTTT.

Only one count was recorded for this clone. The chain couples TRBV6-5 to TRBJ2-3, with D perhaps TRBD1 (6 bases). The CDR3 length is 16 residues. The germline V and J ends were trimmed by 1 base and 8 bases, with 19 bases remaining between them. Looked up from germline, CDR1 is MNHEY and CDR2 is SVGAGI. CDR3 in DNA: TGTGCCAGCAGTTACTTGCCTAAGGGGGAAGGGGGTACGCAGTATTTT. This sequence encodes CASSYLPKGEGGTQYF.

This chain joins TRBV4-1 and TRBJ1-3; no firm D call. In germline, CDR1 is MGHRA, CDR2 YSYEKL. With 4 bases removed from V and 0 bases from J, the gap between germline ends came to 10 bases. The CDR3 contains 15 residues. CDR3 sequence: CASSLGEASGNTIYF. The CDR3 DNA reads as TGCGCCAGCAGCCTCGGAGAGGCCTCTGGAAACACCATATATTTT.

The V gene is TRBV4-1, the J gene TRBJ2-5; the match to TRBD2 covers 10 bases. The CDR3 length is 18 residues. From germline, CDR1 is MGHRA and CDR2 YSYEKL. Germline trimming cut 4 bases from V and 3 bases from J; bases unmatched to any gene: 14. The CDR3 DNA reads TGCGCCAGCAGCCGATTTCCGGGACTAGCGCCCGAGGAAGAGACCCAGTACTTC. It specifies CASSRFPGLAPEEETQYF.

This clone appeared a single time. The V gene is TRBV5-1, the J gene TRBJ2-1, with 10 bases aligning to TRBD2. Trimming at V came to 4 bases and at J to 3 bases, leaving 4 bases not matched to a gene. The CDR3 has 15 amino acids. The germline gives CDR1 SGHRS, CDR2 YFSETQ. CDR3: CASSLGLADYNEQFF. CDR3 bases: TGCGCCAGCAGCCTAGGACTAGCGGACTACAATGAGCAGTTCTTC.

The CDR3 region has the DNA TGCGCCAGCAGCCAGCCTAGGGGACAGGGGACCGGGGAGCTGTTTTTT. Translating it yields CASSQPRGQGTGELFF. The chain employs TRBV4-1 and TRBJ2-2; 10 positions match TRBD1. The CDR3 has 16 amino acids. Germline V gene sequence: CDR1 MGHRA, CDR2 YSYEKL. V shed 3 bases and J 5 bases; nucleotides not matched to a gene: 6.

The chain joins TRBV28 to TRBJ1-5; 8 nucleotides line up with TRBD1. The CDR3 is made up of 15 amino acids. With V trimmed by 6 bases and J by 7 bases, 11 bases remained unmatched. From germline, CDR1 is MDHEN and CDR2 SYDVKM. CDR3: CASRFLDRGGQPQHF. The CDR3 DNA follows: TGTGCCAGCAGATTTCTTGACAGGGGCGGGCAGCCCCAGCATTTT.

DNA of the CDR3: TGTGCCAGCAGCTTTGGGGGAACAGGGCCCTACACTGAAGCTTTCTTT. This codes for CASSFGGTGPYTEAFF. V gene TRBV7-2 combines with J gene TRBJ1-1; TRBD1 is a possible D gene (6 bases). The CDR3 has 16 amino acids. Germline-derived CDR1 and CDR2 are SGHTA and FQGNSA. V was cut by 3 bases and J by 3 bases, with 17 bases left in between.

This clone has just one count. V usage is TRBV5-1 and J usage is TRBJ2-2; D gene ambiguous. V gave up 1 base and J gave up 2 bases, with 6 bases separating them. The CDR3 contains 14 residues. Germline V gives CDR1 SGHRS, CDR2 YFSETQ. CDR3 region: CASSLPLNTGELFF. The CDR3, as DNA: TGCGCCAGCAGCTTGCCTCTCAACACCGGGGAGCTGTTTTTT.

This clone appeared a single time. This chain connects TRBV4-2 to TRBJ2-7, with TRBD1 as a possible D gene (7 bases). Germline CDR1 and CDR2: LGHNA and YNFKEQ. There are 16 residues in the CDR3. Trimming took off 3 bases at V and 2 bases at J, with 17 bases between the two ends. CDR3 nucleotides: TGTGCCAGCAGCCAGGCGGAGGGACAGTTTACCTACGAGCAGTACTTC. Amino acids: CASSQAEGQFTYEQYF.

The count of this clone is one. This chain joins TRBV6-5 and TRBJ2-4; TRBD1 might be the D (5 bases). The germline V and J ends were trimmed by 0 bases and 3 bases, with 12 bases remaining between them. The CDR3 extends over 16 amino acids. CDR1 MNHEY and CDR2 SVGAGI come from the germline V gene. This chain's CDR3 is CASSYSGASVKNIQYF. The CDR3 nucleotides are TGTGCCAGCAGTTACTCAGGGGCGTCCGTCAAAAACATTCAGTACTTC.

This chain connects TRBV21-1 to TRBJ1-1. TRBV21-1 is recorded as a pseudogene. The CDR3 is made up of 13 amino acids. The CDR3 DNA is TGTGCCAGCAGCAATACTGAGAACACTGAAGCTTTCTTT. Its protein product is CASSNTENTEAFF.